This entry features one T cell receptor beta chain sequence. Its antigen is not known. This CDR3 region has 14 residues. Germline trimming cut 4 bases from V and 3 bases from J; bases unmatched to any gene: 5. The germline gives CDR1 SGHTA, CDR2 FQGNSA. TCRdb keeps only in-frame clones here, not all; method: immunoSEQ multiplex PCR. In the table there are some 260,000 clones, about 90% of which are singletons. This specimen comes from a study of cytomegalovirus exposure and HLA in healthy donors. Broader study findings: Overall, some 160 TCR beta chains were annotated as cytomegalovirus-associated. TCR clusters originating in the first cohort tended to co-occur in the 100 to 150 validation repertoires, according to a later analysis.

Sample: PBMCs. The rearrangement links TRBV7-2 to TRBJ2-7, with TRBD2 identical over 8 bases. The receptor's source is a man aged 18 to 29 in good health and CMV-seropositive. The CDR3 loop is CASSSGLAGYEQYF. As DNA, the CDR3 is TGTGCCAGCAGCTCCGGACTAGCCGGCTACGAGCAGTACTTC.